Described below is a single T cell receptor (beta chain) sequence and its context. This specimen belongs to a study of blood T cell repertoires in COVID-19. Overall study: Acute-phase and convalescent COVID-19 samples originated in the United States, Italy and Spain. PBMCs, B-cell-depleted T cells, or T cells were the source of the cDNA or gDNA that made up the material.

Between the trimmed V and J ends, which lost 5 bases and 1 base, there was a span of 6 bases. The germline V gene encodes CDR1 GTSNPN and CDR2 SVGIG (reference sequence). The CDR3 consists of 11 residues. Clones were sequenced by immunoSEQ multiplex PCR, and TCRdb holds only the in-frame ones, with some missing. The table lists about 86,000 clones, roughly 88% of them singletons. The V and J genes are TRBV30 and TRBJ2-7, with D possibly TRBD2 on 5 matching bases. The sequenced material came from peripheral blood. This receptor was taken from a woman older than 75 with active or convalescent COVID-19. The CDR3 here is CAWGLSYEQYF. DNA for the CDR3: TGTGCCTGGGGACTGTCCTACGAGCAGTACTTC.